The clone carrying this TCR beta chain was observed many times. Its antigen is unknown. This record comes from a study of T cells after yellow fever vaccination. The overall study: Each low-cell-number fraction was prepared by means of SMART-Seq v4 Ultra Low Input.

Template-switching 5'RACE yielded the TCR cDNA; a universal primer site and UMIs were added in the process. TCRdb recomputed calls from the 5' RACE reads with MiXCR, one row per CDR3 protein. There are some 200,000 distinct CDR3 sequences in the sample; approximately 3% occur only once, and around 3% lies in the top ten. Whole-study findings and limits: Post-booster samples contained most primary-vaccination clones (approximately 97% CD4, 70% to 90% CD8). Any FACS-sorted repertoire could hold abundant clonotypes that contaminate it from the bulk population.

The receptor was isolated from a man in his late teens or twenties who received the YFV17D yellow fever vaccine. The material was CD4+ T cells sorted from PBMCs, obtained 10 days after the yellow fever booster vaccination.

The CDR3 coding sequence is TGTGCCAGCAGCTCCGCCGGCAGGGCGGGTCAGCCCCAGCATTTT. Translating it yields CASSSAGRAGQPQHF. The gene calls are TRBV7-9 and TRBJ1-5; D is perhaps TRBD1 (5 bases). CDR3 length: 15 amino acids. Germline V lookup: CDR1 SEHNR, CDR2 FQNEAQ (reference sequence). Trimming shortened V by 4 bases and J by 6 bases, and 16 bases separated the two germline ends. Variable domain in full (rest from reference TRBV7-9 and TRBJ1-5): DTGVSQNPRHKITKRGQNVTFRCDPISEHNRLYWYRQTLGQGPEFLTYFQNEAQLEKSRLLSDRFSAERPKGSFSTLEIQRTEQGDSAMYLCASSSAGRAGQPQHFGDGTRLSIL.